The 10 T cell receptor beta chains in this list originate from one sample, sequenced in a study of blood T cell repertoires in COVID-19. Method: immunoSEQ multiplex PCR; TCRdb's copy keeps in-frame clones and lacks some. Among about 200,000 clones listed, approximately 90% were seen once. Specimen: peripheral blood. The source is a man aged 60 to 69 with active or convalescent COVID-19.

This chain connects TRBV24-1 to TRBJ2-2; 10 bases match TRBD1. Per germline, CDR1 KGHDR and CDR2 SFDVKD. This CDR3 has 14 residues. After removal of 9 bases from V and 5 bases from J, the junction contained 5 bases not matched to a gene. The CDR3 here is CATRGTGETGELFF. CDR3 sequence (DNA): TGTGCCACCCGGGGGACAGGGGAAACCGGGGAGCTGTTTTTT.

This chain uses TRBV4-1 with TRBJ1-2; D is possibly TRBD1 (5 bases). CDR1 is MGHRA, CDR2 YSYEKL, per germline. This CDR3 has 17 amino acids. V was cut by 4 bases and J by 0 bases, with 18 bases left in between. This CDR3 is CASSPTVTEPANYGYTF. The CDR3 DNA sequence: TGCGCCAGCAGCCCAACAGTGACAGAGCCTGCTAACTATGGCTACACCTTC.

The chain joins TRBV4-2 to TRBJ2-5, with 12 bases lining up with TRBD2. V lost 3 bases, J lost 3 bases, and 8 bases stayed unmatched. This CDR3 is built from 17 residues. Germline V gene data show CDR1 as LGHNA and CDR2 as YNFKEQ. The CDR3 sequence: CASSQGLAGGPKETQYF. Written as DNA, the CDR3 is TGTGCCAGCAGCCAGGGGCTAGCGGGGGGGCCGAAAGAGACCCAGTACTTC.

The chain carries TRBV7-2 and TRBJ1-5, with TRBD1 identical over 7 bases. This CDR3 has 13 residues. Germline-derived CDR1 and CDR2 are SGHTA and FQGNSA. V was pared by 5 bases and J by 5 bases, with 3 bases of the junction left unmatched. The CDR3 loop is CASSHTGDQPQHF. Here the CDR3 DNA reads TGTGCCAGCAGCCACACAGGGGATCAGCCCCAGCATTTT.

This rearrangement joins TRBV11-2 to TRBJ2-2; D perhaps matches TRBD1 (6 bases). The germline V gene encodes CDR1 SGHAT and CDR2 FQNNGV. The CDR3 loop spans 13 amino acids. V lost 8 bases and J lost 0, with 7 bases in between. CDR3 nucleotide sequence: TGTGCCAGCCGGACAGCGAACACCGGGGAGCTGTTTTTT. Protein sequence: CASRTANTGELFF.

This chain uses TRBV7-2 with TRBJ2-3; D remains ambiguous. Germline CDR1 and CDR2: SGHTA and FQGNSA. Trimming took 4 bases from V and 8 from J, leaving 7 bases between them. This CDR3 comprises 11 residues. CDR3 in DNA: TGTGCCAGCAGCTCTCCGGTTACGCAGTATTTT. The encoded protein is CASSSPVTQYF.

The rearrangement links TRBV4-2 to TRBJ2-3, with 9 positions matching TRBD1. V lost 4 bases and J lost 2; bases outside the gene matches: 4. CDR1 is LGHNA, CDR2 YNFKEQ, per germline. The CDR3 sequence is 15 residues long. The CDR3 region is CASSRGQGFTDTQYF. The CDR3 DNA reads TGTGCCAGCAGCCGAGGACAGGGGTTCACAGATACGCAGTATTTT.

CDR3 nucleotides: TGTGCCAGCAGCTTAGATCTCGTTACCTACGAGCAGTACTTC. It yields the protein CASSLDLVTYEQYF. This chain connects TRBV7-7 to TRBJ2-7; D gene unclear. CDR1 and CDR2 from the germline V gene are SSHAT and FNYEAQ (reference sequence). CDR3 length equals 14 residues. Trimming took off 1 base at V and 2 bases at J, with 9 bases between the two ends.

The chain employs TRBV4-2 and TRBJ1-3; D is uncertain. Germline values: CDR1 LGHNA, CDR2 YNFKEQ. Between the trimmed V and J ends, which lost 4 bases and 0 bases, there was a span of 10 bases. The CDR3 consists of 15 residues. CDR3 bases: TGTGCCAGCAGCCCTATGTTATTCTCTGGAAACACCATATATTTT. This gives the protein CASSPMLFSGNTIYF.

The chain employs TRBV9 and TRBJ1-3; TRBD1 is a possible D gene (5 bases). The CDR3 length is 14 residues. V was shortened by 3 bases and J by 2 bases, with 9 bases between the two germline ends. CDR1 and CDR2 from the germline V gene are SGDLS and YYNGEE. This CDR3 reads CASSAGTAGNTIYF. The CDR3 DNA is TGTGCCAGCAGCGCCGGGACTGCTGGAAACACCATATATTTT.